Following are 24 T cell receptor beta chains from one sample sequenced in a study of cytomegalovirus exposure and HLA in healthy donors. The primer mix had 60 Vbeta and 13 Jbeta primers. TCRdb's table, derived via immunoSEQ multiplex PCR, lists solely in-frame clones and lacks some. The sample includes 150,000 to 200,000 clones. The sample comprised PBMCs. These receptors all come from a woman in her late teens or twenties in good health and CMV-seropositive.

This chain links TRBV30 with TRBJ1-2; D perhaps matches TRBD1 (5 bases). Germline V gives CDR1 GTSNPN, CDR2 SVGIG (reference sequence). The CDR3 is 13 residues long. V was cut by 4 bases and J by 4 bases, with 13 bases left in between. CDR3 sequence: CAWTPGLGYGYTF. The DNA of the CDR3 is TGTGCCTGGACCCCAGGGCTCGGCTATGGCTACACCTTC.

The V gene is TRBV7-6, the J gene TRBJ2-7; the match to TRBD2 covers 8 bases. Germline CDR1 is SGHVS and CDR2 is FNYEAQ. Trimming removed 5 bases from V and 4 bases from J; junction bases left unmatched: 10. The CDR3 consists of 15 residues. The chain's CDR3 is CASSAISGRLYEQYF. CDR3 coding DNA: TGTGCCAGCAGCGCCATCAGCGGGAGATTGTACGAGCAGTACTTC.

The rearrangement uses TRBV5-4 and TRBJ1-2; maybe TRBD1 (5 bases). The CDR3 is 14 amino acids. Germline V gene sequence: CDR1 SGHNT, CDR2 YYREEE (reference sequence). Trimming took off 0 bases at V and 4 bases at J, with 10 bases between the two ends. The CDR3 DNA follows: TGTGCCAGCAGCTTGGAACGGGGGTCCTATGGCTACACCTTC. It codes for CASSLERGSYGYTF.

The rearrangement joins TRBV5-1 to TRBJ2-1, with 7 positions matching TRBD1. This CDR3 has 15 residues. Germline V gives CDR1 SGHRS, CDR2 YFSETQ. V dropped 3 bases and J dropped 3; count of bases not matched to a gene: 6. This CDR3 reads CASSSGQTVYNEQFF. The DNA for the CDR3 is TGCGCCAGCAGCTCGGGACAGACAGTCTACAATGAGCAGTTCTTC.

Comments on this clone: The sample contains more than one DNA sequence encoding this CDR3. The CDR3 DNA follows: TGCGCCAGCAGCTTGTCAGGATTGAACACTGAAGCTTTCTTT. Amino acid sequence: CASSLSGLNTEAFF. The chain carries TRBV5-1 and TRBJ1-1; the D is unclear. CDR1 and CDR2 (germline): SGHRS, YFSETQ. The CDR3 is 14 amino acids. The V gene lost 1 base and the J gene lost 0 bases, with 7 bases spanning the gap.

This chain joins TRBV6-6 and TRBJ1-1; TRBD1 matches at 11 bases. With V trimmed by 6 bases and J by 5 bases, 11 bases remained unmatched. There are 16 residues in the CDR3. Germline loops: CDR1 MNHNY, CDR2 SVGAGI (reference sequence). The CDR3: CASSPRDRGVGTEAFF. Written as DNA, the CDR3 is TGTGCCAGCAGCCCCCGGGACAGGGGGGTAGGAACTGAAGCTTTCTTT.

The chain links TRBV5-1 to TRBJ1-4; 7 positions agree with TRBD1. The CDR3 consists of 14 residues. V shed 4 bases, J shed 4 bases, and the junction held 4 bases outside the gene matches. Germline CDR1 SGHRS, CDR2 YFSETQ. The DNA for the CDR3 is TGCGCCAGCAGCACGGGACAGAGTAATGAAAAACTGTTTTTT. This gives the protein CASSTGQSNEKLFF.

CDR3 nucleotide sequence: TGTGCCAGCAGAACTAGCGGGAGGAAGGATACGCAGTATTTT. Encoded protein: CASRTSGRKDTQYF. The gene calls are TRBV6-5 and TRBJ2-3, with 12 nucleotides matching TRBD2. With 6 bases clipped from V and 6 bases from J, the junction kept 4 bases outside the gene matches. The CDR3 sequence is 14 residues long. CDR1 is MNHEY and CDR2 is SVGAGI in the germline V gene.

This chain uses TRBV12-1 with TRBJ2-2; TRBD2, the table's D call, was not compared with the DNA. TRBV12-1 is recorded as a pseudogene. The CDR3 is 18 residues long. The chain's CDR3 is CASSFEGLDLSNTGELFF. CDR3 sequence (DNA): TGTGCCAGCAGCTTTGAGGGACTAGACCTTTCGAACACCGGGGAGCTGTTTTTT.

The J gene is TRBJ1-1, the V gene TRBV9; weak D call: TRBD1 (5 bases). The V gene's germline CDR1 is SGDLS and CDR2 YYNGEE. V was shortened by 0 bases and J by 1 base, with 10 bases between the two germline ends. This CDR3 contains 15 residues. The CDR3 protein is CASSVGGTGNTEAFF. In nucleotides, the CDR3 is TGTGCCAGCAGCGTAGGAGGGACTGGGAACACTGAAGCTTTCTTT.

V is TRBV5-6 and J is TRBJ1-1; tentatively, D is TRBD1 (6 bases). V lost 1 base to trimming and J lost 11 bases, with 15 bases between them. The CDR3 loop spans 13 amino acids. Looked up from germline, CDR1 is SGHDT and CDR2 is YYEEEE. The CDR3 loop is CASSLWGAGGAFF. CDR3 coding DNA: TGTGCCAGCAGCTTGTGGGGGGCCGGGGGGGCTTTCTTT.

The chain uses TRBV6-6 and TRBJ1-2; D remains ambiguous. Germline V gives CDR1 MNHNY, CDR2 SVGAGI (reference sequence). Trimming stripped 6 bases from V and 2 bases from J, with 10 bases between. This CDR3 spans 13 amino acids. CDR3 sequence reads: CASSPRENYGYTF. The CDR3 region has the DNA TGTGCCAGCAGCCCTCGGGAAAACTATGGCTACACCTTC.

V usage is TRBV7-9 and J usage is TRBJ2-3; 10 bases align to TRBD2. The V segment lost 5 bases and the J segment 9 bases; nucleotides outside the gene matches: 8. The CDR3 has 14 residues. CDR1 is SEHNR, CDR2 FQNEAQ, per germline (reference sequence). The CDR3 loop is CASSQGVAGGTQYF. The CDR3 DNA is TGTGCCAGCAGCCAGGGGGTAGCGGGAGGCACGCAGTATTTT.

The V and J genes are TRBV7-9 and TRBJ2-2; 10 bases agree with TRBD1. Trimming cost V 5 bases and J 4 bases; bases outside gene matches: 4. The germline CDR1 and CDR2 sequences are SEHNR and FQNEAQ (reference sequence). The CDR3 extends over 15 amino acids. CDR3 coding DNA: TGTGCCAGCAGCCGGCGGACAGGGGGCACCGGGGAGCTGTTTTTT. It encodes CASSRRTGGTGELFF.

The genes are TRBV7-9 and TRBJ2-7, with D tentatively TRBD1 (5 bases). Germline lookup yields CDR1 SEHNR and CDR2 FQNEAQ (reference sequence). CDR3 length: 13 amino acids. Trimming stripped 2 bases from V and 12 bases from J, with 17 bases between. This chain's CDR3 is CASSLTGQGIPYF. DNA of the CDR3: TGTGCCAGCAGCTTAACTGGCCAGGGAATCCCGTACTTC.

This chain joins TRBV28 and TRBJ1-2; D ambiguous. CDR1 is MDHEN, CDR2 SYDVKM, per germline. V lost 0 bases to trimming and J lost 0 bases, with 14 bases between them. The CDR3 spans 17 residues. CDR3 sequence (DNA): TGTGCCAGCAGTTTATGGTTCCGGGAGAGAGCTAACTATGGCTACACCTTC. Protein: CASSLWFRERANYGYTF.

This chain connects TRBV7-9 to TRBJ2-1, with 12 bases aligning to TRBD2. V lost 7 bases and J lost 14; bases outside the gene matches: 6. The CDR3 has 12 amino acids. Germline V gives CDR1 SEHNR, CDR2 FQNEAQ (reference sequence). CDR3 in amino acids: CASKRLAGEEFF. In DNA, the CDR3 is TGTGCCAGCAAGAGACTAGCGGGAGAAGAGTTCTTC.

This chain joins TRBV25-1 and TRBJ1-1; 9 nucleotides agree with TRBD1. V shed 4 bases and J 3 bases; nucleotides not matched to a gene: 6. Germline loops: CDR1 MGHDK, CDR2 SYGVNS. There are 15 residues in the CDR3. CDR3 DNA: TGTGCCAGCAGTGTAGGGGACAGGGCTGACACTGAAGCTTTCTTT. Protein sequence: CASSVGDRADTEAFF. Based on the CDR3 plus reference TRBV25-1 and TRBJ1-1, the full variable domain is EADIYQTPRYLVIGTGKKITLECSQTMGHDKMYWYQQDPGMELHLIHYSYGVNSTEKGDLSSESTVSRIRTEHFPLTLESARPSHTSQYLCASSVGDRADTEAFFGQGTRLTVV.

This chain joins TRBV19 and TRBJ2-7, with 7 bases that match TRBD1. CDR1 is LNHDA, CDR2 SQIVND, per germline (reference sequence). Germline trimming cut 3 bases from V and 5 bases from J; bases unmatched to any gene: 1. CDR3 length: 12 residues. The CDR3 loop is CASSIQGDEQYF. CDR3 sequence (DNA): TGTGCCAGTAGTATCCAGGGGGACGAGCAGTACTTC.

This chain joins TRBV30 and TRBJ2-1, with TRBD2 matching 11 bases. Germline lookup yields CDR1 GTSNPN and CDR2 SVGIG (reference sequence). The CDR3 is 17 residues long. With V trimmed by 3 bases and J by 8 bases, 15 bases remained unmatched. The CDR3 DNA reads as TGTGCCTGGAGGGGACCAATAGCGGGAGGGTATAAAGATGAGCAGTTCTTC. Translation gives CAWRGPIAGGYKDEQFF. Full variable domain (rest looked up from reference TRBV30 and TRBJ2-1): SQTIHQWPATLVQPVGSPLSLECTVEGTSNPNLYWYRQAAGRGLQLLFYSVGIGQISSEVPQNLSASRPQDRQFILSSKKLLLSDSGFYLCAWRGPIAGGYKDEQFFGPGTRLTVL.

The genes are TRBV6-4 and TRBJ2-1; 11 bases are shared with TRBD2. V lost 3 bases and J lost 5; bases outside the gene matches: 3. Germline V CDR1 and CDR2: MRHNA, SNTAGT. CDR3 length: 15 amino acids. CDR3 bases: TGTGCCAGCAGTGAGAGACTAGCGGGGAACAATGAGCAGTTCTTC. Amino acid sequence: CASSERLAGNNEQFF.

The chain employs TRBV7-9 and TRBJ2-7; 12 nucleotides agree with TRBD2. CDR1 is SEHNR, CDR2 FQNEAQ, per germline (reference sequence). The CDR3 is made up of 18 amino acids. V was clipped by 2 bases and J by 2 bases; unmatched bases: 10. The CDR3 nucleotides are TGTGCCAGCAGCTTAAGTTTTCAGTCTAGCGGGGGGGCCTACGAGCAGTACTTC. It specifies CASSLSFQSSGGAYEQYF.

The chain employs TRBV5-6 and TRBJ1-1; D perhaps matches TRBD1 (5 bases). The CDR3 spans 14 residues. The germline CDR1 and CDR2 sequences are SGHDT and YYEEEE. Trimming pared 4 bases from V and 7 bases from J, leaving 17 bases between. CDR3 region: CASSPLIGGGEAFF. CDR3 DNA: TGTGCCAGCAGCCCGCTGATCGGGGGTGGTGAAGCTTTCTTT.

J is TRBJ1-1 and V is TRBV6-1, with D tentatively TRBD1 (5 bases). V was cut by 1 base and J by 5 bases, with 8 bases left in between. This CDR3 has 13 residues. CDR1 MNHNS and CDR2 SASEGT come from the germline V gene. CDR3 sequence reads: CASSEVTETEAFF. As DNA, the CDR3 is TGTGCCAGCAGTGAAGTGACAGAAACTGAAGCTTTCTTT.